What follows are 4 T cell receptor beta chains derived from one specimen sequenced in a study of OX40 agonist ivuxolimab in advanced cancers. TCRdb's copy holds only in-frame clones and misses some; the assay was immunoSEQ multiplex PCR. The repertoire has around 80,000 clones, roughly 84% of them found once; the top ten carry under 3.5%. Sequenced here: CD4+ or CD8+ T cells sorted from blood, sampled in a trial of the OX40 agonist ivuxolimab. These receptors all stem from an adult with an advanced solid tumor such as melanoma, head and neck, liver or kidney cancer.

The chain couples TRBV10-1 to TRBJ2-5; D not resolved. CDR1 and CDR2 (germline): WNHNN, SYGVQD (reference sequence). The CDR3 sequence is 13 residues long. V lost 4 bases, J lost 3 bases, and 9 bases lay in between. The CDR3 spells CASSGRAEETQYF. The CDR3 bases are TGCGCCAGCAGTGGACGGGCAGAAGAGACCCAGTACTTC.

The J gene is TRBJ1-3, the V gene TRBV6-5; D is ambiguous. The germline gives CDR1 MNHEY, CDR2 SVGAGI. The V end lost 8 bases, the J end lost 4 bases, and 18 bases lay between the germline ends. This CDR3 comprises 15 residues. CDR3 nucleotides: TGTGCCAGCCTAGACATTCGGACCGTAGGAAACACCATATATTTT. Protein sequence: CASLDIRTVGNTIYF.

V usage is TRBV27 and J usage is TRBJ2-3, with TRBD1 matching 8 bases. Germline CDR1 and CDR2: MNHEY and SMNVEV (reference sequence). This CDR3 spans 11 amino acids. The ends lost 5 bases at V and 12 bases at J; junction bases unmatched: 4. The CDR3 spells CASSRQGRQYF. DNA of the CDR3: TGTGCCAGCAGTCGACAGGGGCGACAGTATTTT.

The V gene is TRBV9, the J gene TRBJ1-1, with D maybe TRBD1 (5 bases). Germline assignment: CDR1 SGDLS and CDR2 YYNGEE. V dropped 0 bases and J dropped 6 bases, with 9 bases sitting between them. This CDR3 comprises 13 residues. CDR3 sequence: CASSVEGRSEAFF. The CDR3, as DNA: TGTGCCAGCAGCGTAGAGGGGCGATCTGAAGCTTTCTTT.